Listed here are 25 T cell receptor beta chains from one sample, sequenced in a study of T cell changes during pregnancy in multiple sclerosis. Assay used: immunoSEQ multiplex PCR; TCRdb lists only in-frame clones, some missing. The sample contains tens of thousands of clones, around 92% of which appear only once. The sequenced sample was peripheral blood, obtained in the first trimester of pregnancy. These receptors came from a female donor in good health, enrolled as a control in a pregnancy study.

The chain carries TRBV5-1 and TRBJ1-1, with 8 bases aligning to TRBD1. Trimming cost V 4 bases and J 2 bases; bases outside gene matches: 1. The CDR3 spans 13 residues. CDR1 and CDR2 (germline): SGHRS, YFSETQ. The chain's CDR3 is CASSGQGNTEAFF. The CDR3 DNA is TGCGCCAGCAGCGGACAGGGAAACACTGAAGCTTTCTTT.

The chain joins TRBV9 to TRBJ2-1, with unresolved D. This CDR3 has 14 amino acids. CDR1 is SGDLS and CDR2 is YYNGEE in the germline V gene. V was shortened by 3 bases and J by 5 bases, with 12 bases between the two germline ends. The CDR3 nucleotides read TGTGCCAGCAGCGCCTATGAGTTGAACAATGAGCAGTTCTTC. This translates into CASSAYELNNEQFF.

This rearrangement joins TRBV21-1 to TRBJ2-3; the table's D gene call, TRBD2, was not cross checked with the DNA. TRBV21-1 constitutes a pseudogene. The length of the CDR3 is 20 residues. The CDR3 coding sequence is TGTGCCAGCAGCCCTGGACCCCCAGAGCGGGAGGGGAAATACACAGATACGCAGTATTTT. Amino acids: CASSPGPPEREGKYTDTQYF.

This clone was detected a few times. The CDR3 region is CASGLVLGAQFF. CDR3 DNA: TGTGCTAGTGGTTTGGTACTAGGAGCCCAATTCTTT. The chain has TRBV12-5 and TRBJ1-1; D is unresolved. Trimming pared 0 bases from V and 14 bases from J, leaving 13 bases between. CDR3 length: 12 amino acids. Germline V gene sequence: CDR1 LGHNT, CDR2 FRNRAP. Full variable domain (rest looked up from reference TRBV12-5 and TRBJ1-1): DARVTQTPRHKVTEMGQEVTMRCQPILGHNTVFWYRQTMMQGLELLAYFRNRAPLDDSGMPKDRFSAEMPDATLATLKIQPSEPRDSAVYFCASGLVLGAQFFGQGTRLTVV.

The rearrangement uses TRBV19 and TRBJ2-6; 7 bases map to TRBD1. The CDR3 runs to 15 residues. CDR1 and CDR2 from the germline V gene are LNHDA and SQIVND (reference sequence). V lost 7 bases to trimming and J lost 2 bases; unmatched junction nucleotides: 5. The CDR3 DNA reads TGTGCCAGTAACCCCGGGACAGCTGGGGCCAACGTCCTGACTTTC. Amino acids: CASNPGTAGANVLTF.

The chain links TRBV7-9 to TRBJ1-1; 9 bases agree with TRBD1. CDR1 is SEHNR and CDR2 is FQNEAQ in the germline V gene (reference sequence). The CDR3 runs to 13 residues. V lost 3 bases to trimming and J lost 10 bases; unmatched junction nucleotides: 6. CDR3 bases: TGTGCCAGCAGCTTGGGACAGGGCTGGGGAGCTTTCTTT. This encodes CASSLGQGWGAFF.

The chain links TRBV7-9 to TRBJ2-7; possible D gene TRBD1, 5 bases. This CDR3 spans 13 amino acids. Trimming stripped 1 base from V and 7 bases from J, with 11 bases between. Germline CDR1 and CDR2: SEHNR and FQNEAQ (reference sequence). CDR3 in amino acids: CASSLGAGREQYF. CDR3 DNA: TGTGCCAGCAGCTTAGGGGCAGGGCGAGAGCAGTACTTC.

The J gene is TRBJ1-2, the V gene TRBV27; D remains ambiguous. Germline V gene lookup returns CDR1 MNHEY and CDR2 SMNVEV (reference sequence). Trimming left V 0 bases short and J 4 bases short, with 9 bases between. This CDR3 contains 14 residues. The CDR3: CASSLSSRGYGYTF. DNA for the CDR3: TGTGCCAGCAGTTTATCTTCCCGGGGCTATGGCTACACCTTC.

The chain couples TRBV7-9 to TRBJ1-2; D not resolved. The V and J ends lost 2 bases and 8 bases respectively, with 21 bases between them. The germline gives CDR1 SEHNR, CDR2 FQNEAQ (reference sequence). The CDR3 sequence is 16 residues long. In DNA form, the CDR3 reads TGTGCCAGCAGCTTACAGACCTCGGGAGGGCTCGGGGGCTACACCTTC. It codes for CASSLQTSGGLGGYTF. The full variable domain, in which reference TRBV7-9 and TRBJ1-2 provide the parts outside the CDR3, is DTGVSQNPRHKITKRGQNVTFRCDPISEHNRLYWYRQTLGQGPEFLTYFQNEAQLEKSRLLSDRFSAERPKGSFSTLEIQRTEQGDSAMYLCASSLQTSGGLGGYTFGSGTRLTVV.

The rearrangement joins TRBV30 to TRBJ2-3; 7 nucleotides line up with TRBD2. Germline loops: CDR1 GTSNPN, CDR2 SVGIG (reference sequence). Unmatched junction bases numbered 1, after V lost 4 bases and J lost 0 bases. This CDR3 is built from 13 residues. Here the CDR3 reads CAWNSGSTDTQYF. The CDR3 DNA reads TGTGCCTGGAATAGCGGGAGCACAGATACGCAGTATTTT.

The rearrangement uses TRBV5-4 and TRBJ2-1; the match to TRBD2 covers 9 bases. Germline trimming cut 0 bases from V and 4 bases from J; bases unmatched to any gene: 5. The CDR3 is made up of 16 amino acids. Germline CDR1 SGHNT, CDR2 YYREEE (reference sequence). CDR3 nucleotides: TGTGCCAGCAGCTTGGGGCTAGCGGGACTATACAATGAGCAGTTCTTC. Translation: CASSLGLAGLYNEQFF.

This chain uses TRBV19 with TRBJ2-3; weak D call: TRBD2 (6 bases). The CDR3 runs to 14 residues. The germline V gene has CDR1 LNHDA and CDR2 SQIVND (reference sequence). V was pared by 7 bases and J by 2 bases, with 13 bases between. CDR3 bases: TGTGCCAGTAAGGGTAGCGGTTCCACAGATACGCAGTATTTT. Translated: CASKGSGSTDTQYF.

CDR3 region: CSVDFRREETQYF. CDR3 bases: TGCAGCGTTGATTTCCGGCGGGAAGAGACCCAGTACTTC. This chain links TRBV29-1 with TRBJ2-5, with D possibly TRBD2 on 5 matching bases. Per the germline V gene, CDR1 is SQVTM and CDR2 is ANQGSEA. V lost 3 bases, J lost 3 bases, and 11 bases lay in between. The CDR3 runs to 13 residues. The full variable domain, with the rest looked up from reference TRBV29-1 and TRBJ2-5, is SAVISQKPSRDICQRGTSLTIQCQVDSQVTMMFWYRQQPGQSLTLIATANQGSEATYESGFVIDKFPISRPNLTFSTLTVSNMSPEDSSIYLCSVDFRREETQYFGPGTRLLVL.

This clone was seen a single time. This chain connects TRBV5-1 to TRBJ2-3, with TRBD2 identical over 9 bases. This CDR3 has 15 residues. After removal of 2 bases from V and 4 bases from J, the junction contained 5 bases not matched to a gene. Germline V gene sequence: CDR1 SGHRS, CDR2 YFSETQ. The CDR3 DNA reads TGCGCCAGCAGCTTCATAGCGGGAGTTGCAGATACGCAGTATTTT. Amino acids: CASSFIAGVADTQYF.

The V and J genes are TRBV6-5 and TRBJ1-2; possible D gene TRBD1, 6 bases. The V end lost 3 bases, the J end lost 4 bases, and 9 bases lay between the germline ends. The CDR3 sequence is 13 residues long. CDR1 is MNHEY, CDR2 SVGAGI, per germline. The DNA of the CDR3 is TGTGCCAGCAGTTATTCAGGGGTCTATGGCTACACCTTC. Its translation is CASSYSGVYGYTF.

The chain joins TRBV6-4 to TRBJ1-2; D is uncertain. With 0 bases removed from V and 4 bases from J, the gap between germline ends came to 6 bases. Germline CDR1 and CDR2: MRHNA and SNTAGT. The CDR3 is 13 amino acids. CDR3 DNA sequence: TGTGCCAGCAGTGACTCGCCGGGCTATGGCTACACCTTC. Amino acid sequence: CASSDSPGYGYTF.

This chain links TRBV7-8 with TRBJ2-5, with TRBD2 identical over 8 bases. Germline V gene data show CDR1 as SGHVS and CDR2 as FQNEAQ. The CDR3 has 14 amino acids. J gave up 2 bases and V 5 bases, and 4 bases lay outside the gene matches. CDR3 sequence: CASSPGGAQETQYF. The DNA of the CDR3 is TGTGCCAGCAGCCCGGGGGGGGCACAAGAGACCCAGTACTTC.

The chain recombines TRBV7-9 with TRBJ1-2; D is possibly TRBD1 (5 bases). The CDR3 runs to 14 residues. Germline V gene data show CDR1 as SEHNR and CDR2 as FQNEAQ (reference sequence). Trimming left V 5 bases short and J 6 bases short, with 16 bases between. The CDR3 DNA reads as TGTGCCAGCAGCCCCGGGGCAGGGAGGGATGGCTACACCTTC. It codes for CASSPGAGRDGYTF.

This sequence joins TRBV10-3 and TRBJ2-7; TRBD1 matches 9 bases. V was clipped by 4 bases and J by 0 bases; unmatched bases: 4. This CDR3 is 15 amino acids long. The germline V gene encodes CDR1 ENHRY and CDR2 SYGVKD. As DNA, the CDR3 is TGTGCCATCAGTGGGCGGGGACAGGGCTCCTACGAGCAGTACTTC. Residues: CAISGRGQGSYEQYF.

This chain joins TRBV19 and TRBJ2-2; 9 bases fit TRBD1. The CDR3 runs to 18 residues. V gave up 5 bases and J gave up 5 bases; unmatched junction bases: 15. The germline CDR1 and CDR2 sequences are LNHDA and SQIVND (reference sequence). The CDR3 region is CASSVKPGQGIMTGELFF. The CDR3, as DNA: TGTGCCAGTAGTGTCAAACCGGGACAGGGAATCATGACCGGGGAGCTGTTTTTT.

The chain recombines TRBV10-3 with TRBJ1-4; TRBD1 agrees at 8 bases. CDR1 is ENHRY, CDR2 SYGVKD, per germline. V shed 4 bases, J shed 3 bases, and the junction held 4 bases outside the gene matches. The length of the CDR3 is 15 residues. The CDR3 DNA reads TGTGCCATCAGTGCTGGGACAGGCGCTAATGAAAAACTGTTTTTT. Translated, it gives CAISAGTGANEKLFF.

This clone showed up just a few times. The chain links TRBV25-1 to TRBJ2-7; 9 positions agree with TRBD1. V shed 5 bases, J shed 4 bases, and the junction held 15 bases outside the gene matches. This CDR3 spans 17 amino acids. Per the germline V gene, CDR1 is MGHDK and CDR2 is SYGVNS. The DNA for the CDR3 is TGTGCCAGCAGTCCCTCGGGGGGACAGGGAAAGGGGTACGAGCAGTACTTC. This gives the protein CASSPSGGQGKGYEQYF.

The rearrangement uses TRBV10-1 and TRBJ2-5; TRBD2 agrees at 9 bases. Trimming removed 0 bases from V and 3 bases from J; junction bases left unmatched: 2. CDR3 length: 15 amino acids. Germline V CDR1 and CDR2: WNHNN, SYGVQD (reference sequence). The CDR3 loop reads CASSESASGEETQYF. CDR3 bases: TGCGCCAGCAGTGAGTCGGCTAGCGGGGAAGAGACCCAGTACTTC.

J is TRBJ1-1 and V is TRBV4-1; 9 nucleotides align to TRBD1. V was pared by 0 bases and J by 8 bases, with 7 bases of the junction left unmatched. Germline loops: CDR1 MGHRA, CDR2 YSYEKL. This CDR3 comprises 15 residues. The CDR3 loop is CASSQEQGAEKEAFF. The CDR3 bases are TGCGCCAGCAGCCAAGAACAGGGGGCTGAGAAGGAAGCTTTCTTT.

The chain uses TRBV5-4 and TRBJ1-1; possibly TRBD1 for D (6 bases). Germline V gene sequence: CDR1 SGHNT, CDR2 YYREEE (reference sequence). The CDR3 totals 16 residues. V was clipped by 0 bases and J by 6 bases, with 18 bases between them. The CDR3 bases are TGTGCCAGCAGCTTGGGATCTACAGGGATCGAGGCTGAAGCTTTCTTT. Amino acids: CASSLGSTGIEAEAFF.